This T cell receptor beta chain stems from a study of regulatory T cells in long-lasting Graves disease (dated by TCRdb to the early 2020s). For the study in its entirety: In the newly diagnosed Graves' disease group, patients had been taking antithyroid drugs for less than 3 months. The study took place in China and was registered as a clinical trial. Patients with persistent Graves' disease were compared with patients with newly diagnosed Graves' disease using TCR sequencing and RNA sequencing of peripheral blood. A total of around 35 samples were covered by TCR sequencing, comprising around 13 persistent and 20 or so newly diagnosed Graves' disease patients.

Library prep was done by multiplex PCR. Sequencer: Illumina HiSeq 4000. TCR beta libraries were built with iRepertoire HTBI primers and Arm-PCR amplification of CDR3 regions. Gel purification was performed on PCR products prior to sequencing. Concerning the study's data processing: Gene usage analysis of CDR3 amino acid clonotypes used the 60 to 75 TRBV and about 13 TRBJ segments found across samples. COPE and FqMerger were used to merge filtered high-quality paired reads into contigs. BLAST was used to align contigs to IMGT TRBV, TRBD and TRBJ reference genes, and CDR3 was defined according to IMGT. Any clonotype with a frequency above 0.1% was classified as a highly expanded clone. Shannon entropy was used to measure repertoire diversity, and the Gini coefficient was used to measure V-J evenness. A clonotype was considered public if more than one individual shared it. TCRdb trimmed the raw reads at Q25, called clones with MiXCR and kept productive beta chains. Identical CDR3 protein sequences are pooled into one entry, listed with their most common genes and DNA. The V and J calls and clone size come from TCRdb's table, not from the authors' own analysis. The sample table contains 200,000 to 250,000 distinct CDR3 sequences; only one count was recorded for 20% to 25% of them. The top ten clones comprise 11% to 15% of the sample.

Results the study describes overall, beyond this receptor: Sequencing and analysis were limited to the TCR beta chain. As a limitation, the authors acknowledged that the small sample size may reduce accuracy. Preferential use of TRBV28, TRBJ1-2 and TRBJ2-5 was observed in persistent disease, whereas TRBV20-1 and TRBJ2-1 were favored in newly diagnosed disease. More public clonotypes were shared among persistent patients (under 3,000) than among newly diagnosed patients (approximately 1,000). Compared with newly diagnosed patients, persistent Graves' disease patients had lower TCR Shannon entropy and fewer highly expanded clones, which suggests clonal expansion. Peripheral blood alone was examined, since thyroid tissue, which constituted the primary lesion, could not be accessed.

Sample time point, as interpreted from the label and publication: newly diagnosed GD, antithyroid drugs for less than 3 months. For both TCR sequencing and RNA sequencing, RNA was extracted from PBMCs in TRIzol. The diagnosis of Graves' disease was made according to American Thyroid Association guidelines. Recruitment of patients was carried out at an endocrinology department in Xi'an, China. Each patient gave roughly 8.4 milliliters of peripheral blood, collected in an EDTA anticoagulant tube. Ficoll Paque Plus density gradient separation was used to isolate PBMCs, and no further T cell sorting was performed. An Agilent 2100 Bioanalyzer and agarose gel were used to assess RNA quality, and a NanoDrop 2000 was used to measure RNA concentration. This clonotype was seen at least ten times. The antigen it recognizes is unknown. No much larger clonotype is one base removed from it; base qualities were not supplied.

The CDR3, from cysteine to phenylalanine, totals 15 residues. Only CDR3 DNA remains: 45 bases, in frame from the first base. For CDR1 and CDR2, the germline V gene lists SGHVS and FQNEAQ. A distance of 16 bases separates the germline ends of V and J, which lose 5 bases and 5 bases respectively. The TCR comes from a female donor with Graves disease. The starting material was peripheral blood mononuclear cells (PBMCs), obtained at new diagnosis, from a patient treated with antithyroid drugs. Recombination linked TRBV7-8 to TRBJ1-5; a tentative D call is TRBD1 (6 bases match). The nucleotides read TGTGCCAGCAGCCCTGCTCTTAGGGGGGATCAGCCCCAGCATTTT. It translates as CASSPALRGDQPQHF.